This TCR beta chain is drawn from a study of T cell changes during pregnancy in multiple sclerosis. Clones were sequenced by immunoSEQ multiplex PCR, and TCRdb holds only the in-frame ones, with some missing. The sample consists of 56,000 or so clones, approximately 90% of them appearing once. The V gene end was trimmed by 6 bases and the J gene end by 6 bases; junction bases not matched to a gene: 7. The CDR3 has 14 residues. CDR1 and CDR2 from the germline V gene are MNHEY and SMNVEV (reference sequence). The V gene is TRBV27, the J gene TRBJ1-1; 10 bases align to TRBD1. Material: CD4+ T cells from peripheral blood mononuclear cells, obtained in the third trimester of pregnancy. The source of this sequence is a female donor with multiple sclerosis, enrolled in a pregnancy study. The CDR3 reads CASRRQGANPEAFF. CDR3 DNA sequence: TGTGCCAGCAGGAGACAGGGGGCAAATCCTGAAGCTTTCTTT.